A selection of T cell receptor beta chains follows, all from one sample in a study of blood T cells in healthy people across ages. MiXCR, applied by TCRdb to the 5' RACE reads, yields one record per CDR3 protein. Of about a million distinct CDR3 sequences listed, around 48% were seen once; the top ten hold around an eighth. The sequenced sample consisted of blood. These receptors were taken from a man in his thirties or forties in good health. Each CDR3 is given with its conserved first and last residue. A D gene is named only where the DNA matches it firmly. Clone size, where shown, is once, few, many, or a class for clones that have expanded.

size: -; D: -; V: TRBV7-2; J: TRBJ2-4; CDR3: CASSSGHLIQYF; DNA: TGTGCCAGCAGCTCCGGACACCTTATTCAGTACTTC
size: few; D: -; V: TRBV10-3; J: TRBJ2-5; CDR3: CAISEAQETQYF; DNA: TGTGCCATCAGTGAAGCACAAGAGACCCAGTACTTC
size: -; D: -; V: TRBV24-1; J: TRBJ1-2; CDR3: CATSDLHRQGTIVSPPIRYTF; DNA: TGTGCCACCAGTGATTTGCATAGGCAGGGCACAATTGTTTCCCCGCCTATTCGCTACACCTTC
size: once; D: TRBD1; V: TRBV3-1; J: TRBJ2-2; CDR3: CASKRDRDRTGELFF; DNA: TGTGCCAGCAAACGCGACAGGGACAGAACCGGGGAGCTGTTTTTT
size: few; D: -; V: TRBV4-1; J: TRBJ1-1; CDR3: CASSQLTAINTEAFF; DNA: TGCGCCAGCAGCCAACTAACAGCGATAAACACTGAAGCTTTCTTT
size: -; D: TRBD2; V: TRBV28; J: TRBJ2-3; CDR3: CASSISGGLTSTDTQYF; DNA: TGTGCCAGCAGTATTAGCGGGGGGCTAACTAGCACAGATACGCAGTATTTT
size: few; D: -; V: TRBV25-1; J: TRBJ2-1; CDR3: CASSEWERAPNNEQFF; DNA: TGTGCCAGCAGTGAATGGGAAAGGGCCCCTAACAATGAGCAGTTCTTC
size: -; D: -; V: TRBV13; J: TRBJ2-1; CDR3: CASSPPLMGEQFF; DNA: TGTGCCAGCAGCCCTCCCCTTATGGGTGAGCAGTTCTTC
size: -; D: TRBD1; V: TRBV18; J: TRBJ2-7; CDR3: CASSPGTGLREQYF; DNA: TGTGCCAGCTCACCCGGGACAGGGCTACGCGAGCAGTACTTC
size: -; D: TRBD2; V: TRBV4-2; J: TRBJ2-1; CDR3: CASSQDLLAGGRNEQFF; DNA: TGTGCCAGCAGCCAAGATCTCCTAGCGGGGGGGAGAAATGAGCAGTTCTTC
size: -; D: -; V: TRBV6-2/TRBV6-3; J: TRBJ2-1; CDR3: CASSYSLHEVLYNERFF; DNA: TGTGCCAGCAGTTATTCCCTACACGAGGTCCTTTACAATGAGCGGTTCTTC
size: -; D: TRBD2; V: TRBV29-1; J: TRBJ2-1; CDR3: CSVEDPKLAGGGNEQFF; DNA: TGCAGCGTTGAAGATCCGAAACTAGCGGGGGGTGGCAATGAGCAGTTCTTC
size: -; D: TRBD2; V: TRBV4-3; J: TRBJ2-3; CDR3: CASRPRRGAQGDTQYF; DNA: TGCGCCAGCAGACCAAGGCGGGGGGCGCAAGGAGATACGCAGTATTTT
size: once; D: TRBD1; V: TRBV4-1; J: TRBJ2-2; CDR3: CASSQPTGQGAFRFTGELFF; DNA: TGCGCCAGCAGCCAACCAACGGGACAGGGCGCCTTCCGTTTCACCGGGGAGCTGTTTTTT
size: -; D: -; V: TRBV7-2; J: TRBJ1-2; CDR3: CASSFWNDGYTF; DNA: TGTGCCAGCAGCTTTTGGAACGATGGCTACACCTTC
size: -; D: TRBD1; V: TRBV6-1; J: TRBJ2-4; CDR3: CASSRGRTGESKNIQYF; DNA: TGTGCCAGCAGCAGGGGTCGGACAGGGGAATCCAAAAACATTCAGTACTTC
size: few; D: -; V: TRBV27; J: TRBJ2-7; CDR3: CASHRTVYEQYF; DNA: TGTGCCAGCCATAGGACAGTCTACGAGCAGTACTTC
size: -; D: -; V: TRBV10-3; J: TRBJ2-7; CDR3: CAISEKRGPYEQYF; DNA: TGTGCCATCAGTGAGAAACGGGGACCCTACGAGCAGTACTTC
size: many; D: -; V: TRBV5-1; J: TRBJ2-1; CDR3: CASSLDPGGYNEQFF; DNA: TGCGCCAGCAGCTTGGACCCTGGGGGGTACAATGAGCAGTTCTTC
size: -; D: -; V: TRBV2; J: TRBJ2-7; CDR3: CASRDPLWPYEQYF; DNA: TGTGCCAGCAGGGATCCGCTCTGGCCCTACGAGCAGTACTTC
size: -; D: TRBD2; V: TRBV29-1; J: TRBJ2-3; CDR3: CSVGGGRNTDTQYF; DNA: TGCAGCGTTGGCGGGGGGCGAAACACAGATACGCAGTATTTT
size: -; D: TRBD1; V: TRBV20-1; J: TRBJ2-4; CDR3: CSARTGEAKNIQYF; DNA: TGCAGTGCAAGAACAGGGGAAGCCAAAAACATTCAGTACTTC
size: -; D: TRBD1; V: TRBV7-9; J: TRBJ1-2; CDR3: CASSLSGQGVRGNGYTF; DNA: TGTGCCAGCAGCTTGTCGGGACAGGGTGTCCGCGGGAATGGCTACACCTTC
size: -; D: -; V: TRBV6-1; J: TRBJ2-7; CDR3: CASMGRGRYEQYF; DNA: TGTGCCAGCATGGGGCGGGGGCGATACGAGCAGTACTTC
size: -; D: TRBD2; V: TRBV20-1; J: TRBJ2-7; CDR3: CSAYLPSGSDEQYF; DNA: TGCAGTGCTTATCTCCCTAGCGGGAGCGACGAGCAGTACTTC
size: few; D: TRBD1; V: TRBV5-1; J: TRBJ2-7; CDR3: CASSLGTARVYEQYF; DNA: TGCGCCAGCAGCCTGGGGACAGCTAGAGTCTACGAGCAGTACTTC